The 13 T cell receptor beta chains given below trace back to one sample, sequenced in a study of control samples from healthy donors and cancer patients. Profiling relied on immunoSEQ multiplex PCR, and the TCRdb table lists in-frame clones only, not all of them. The top ten clones hold 1.5% to 2% of a sample with roughly 51,000 clones, approximately 89% of them seen once. The sequenced material came from PBMCs. These receptors all stem from a man between 40 and 49 years old with colorectal cancer.

The gene calls are TRBV6-5 and TRBJ1-1; no clear D gene. V lost 7 bases and J 5 bases, leaving 8 bases between the germline ends. Germline V lookup: CDR1 MNHEY, CDR2 SVGAGI. This CDR3 is built from 11 residues. This CDR3 reads CASTWRTEAFF. The CDR3 coding sequence is TGTGCCAGCACTTGGCGGACTGAAGCTTTCTTT.

This chain connects TRBV14 to TRBJ2-2; D gene unclear. The CDR3 loop spans 17 amino acids. Trimming shortened V by 0 bases and J by 0 bases, and 11 bases separated the two germline ends. Germline values: CDR1 SGHDN, CDR2 FVKESK. CDR3 bases: TGTGCCAGCAGCCAAGATCGGCTCAGAACGAACACCGGGGAGCTGTTTTTT. Translation gives CASSQDRLRTNTGELFF.

This chain links TRBV5-1 with TRBJ2-7; D is unresolved. Trimming pared 5 bases from V and 5 bases from J, leaving 17 bases between. The CDR3 length is 14 residues. Germline V gene data show CDR1 as SGHRS and CDR2 as YFSETQ. As DNA, the CDR3 is TGCGCCAGCAGGAATGGGAAAGGGTACAACGAGCAGTACTTC. Amino acids: CASRNGKGYNEQYF.

The rearrangement uses TRBV12-5 and TRBJ1-5; D perhaps matches TRBD1 (5 bases). Per germline, CDR1 LGHNT and CDR2 FRNRAP. The length of the CDR3 is 13 residues. Trimming cost V 6 bases and J 6 bases, with 12 bases left between them. CDR3 in DNA: TGTGCTAGTGGCCTGTCGGGGGTTCAGCCCCAGCATTTT. Translating it yields CASGLSGVQPQHF.

The rearrangement joins TRBV5-1 to TRBJ1-4; TRBD1 might be the D (5 bases). The germline CDR1 and CDR2 sequences are SGHRS and YFSETQ. The length of the CDR3 is 15 residues. V lost 3 bases and J 7 bases, leaving 16 bases between the germline ends. CDR3 sequence (DNA): TGCGCCAGCAGCTCAGAGGGGAGTCGAGGTGAAAAACTGTTTTTT. It yields the protein CASSSEGSRGEKLFF. Based on the CDR3 plus reference TRBV5-1 and TRBJ1-4, the full variable domain is KAGVTQTPRYLIKTRGQQVTLSCSPISGHRSVSWYQQTPGQGLQFLFEYFSETQRNKGNFPGRFSGRQFSNSRSEMNVSTLELGDSALYLCASSSEGSRGEKLFFGSGTQLSVL.

The V call is TRBV18, the J call TRBJ1-2; perhaps TRBD1 as D (5 bases). This CDR3 has 13 amino acids. In germline, CDR1 is KGHSH, CDR2 LQKENI. V lost 4 bases and J 2 bases, leaving 8 bases between the germline ends. CDR3 in DNA: TGTGCCAGCTCACTGGACACCAACTATGGCTACACCTTC. Amino acid sequence: CASSLDTNYGYTF. The complete variable domain, with remaining parts taken from reference TRBV18 and TRBJ1-2, reads NAGVMQNPRHLVRRRGQEARLRCSPMKGHSHVYWYRQLPEEGLKFMVYLQKENIIDESGMPKERFSAEFPKEGPSILRIQQVVRGDSAAYFCASSLDTNYGYTFGSGTRLTVV.

This clone has just a few counts. J is TRBJ2-3 and V is TRBV30; 9 positions match TRBD2. The germline CDR1 and CDR2 sequences are GTSNPN and SVGIG (reference sequence). CDR3 length: 15 residues. V trimming: 0 bases; J trimming: 4 bases; junction bases outside the gene matches: 5. CDR3 sequence reads: CAWSVKAGGADTQYF. The CDR3 DNA is TGTGCCTGGAGTGTAAAGGCGGGAGGGGCAGATACGCAGTATTTT.

The chain has TRBV25-1 and TRBJ1-6; D unresolved. This CDR3 is 12 amino acids long. Germline V CDR1 and CDR2: MGHDK, SYGVNS. Trimming shortened V by 0 bases and J by 10 bases, and 4 bases separated the two germline ends. The chain's CDR3 is CASSEYMSPLHF. Here the CDR3 DNA reads TGTGCCAGCAGTGAATATATGTCACCCCTCCACTTT.

This clone is a singleton in its sample. This chain uses TRBV3-1 (or the pseudogene TRBV3-2) with TRBJ2-1; 7 nucleotides agree with TRBD2. The CDR3 runs to 17 residues. J gave up 5 bases and V 0 bases, and 10 bases lay outside the gene matches. CDR1 and CDR2 from the germline V gene are LGHDT and YNNKEL (reference sequence). The CDR3 region has the DNA TGTGCCAGCAGCCAAGATGTGACGGGAGGAAGGGACAATGAGCAGTTCTTC. Translated, it gives CASSQDVTGGRDNEQFF.

The V call is TRBV19, the J call TRBJ1-3; D remains ambiguous. This CDR3 region has 15 residues. V was trimmed by 5 bases and J by 0 bases, leaving 11 bases between them. From germline, CDR1 is LNHDA and CDR2 SQIVND (reference sequence). The CDR3 DNA reads as TGTGCCAGTAGTGTACCCTTCAGCTCTGGAAACACCATATATTTT. It specifies CASSVPFSSGNTIYF.

This clone appeared a few times. The chain uses TRBV27 and TRBJ2-1, with D perhaps assigned TRBD1 or TRBD2 (5 bases each). Germline loops: CDR1 MNHEY, CDR2 SMNVEV (reference sequence). This CDR3 contains 16 residues. The V gene lost 7 bases and the J gene lost 2 bases, with 18 bases spanning the gap. CDR3 sequence: CASKLFPGPTYNEQFF. The DNA for the CDR3 is TGTGCCAGCAAACTCTTCCCGGGACCCACCTACAATGAGCAGTTCTTC.

This clone has a handful of counts. J is TRBJ2-7 and V is TRBV10-2, with no clear D. The CDR3 has 13 amino acids. The V end lost 5 bases, the J end lost 2 bases, and 10 bases lay between the germline ends. CDR1 is WSHSY, CDR2 SAAADI, per germline. DNA of the CDR3: TGCGCCAGCAGTTTTACGGAGACCTACGAGCAGTACTTC. Translating gives CASSFTETYEQYF.

V usage is TRBV19 and J usage is TRBJ2-2; D gene ambiguous. Germline CDR1 and CDR2: LNHDA and SQIVND (reference sequence). The CDR3 totals 17 residues. V gave up 5 bases and J gave up 2 bases, with 18 bases separating them. The CDR3 sequence is CASSGFGIRLNTGELFF. The CDR3 nucleotides read TGTGCCAGTAGTGGTTTCGGAATTCGGCTTAACACCGGGGAGCTGTTTTTT.